The TCR beta chain described here comes from a study of T-cell reconstitution after alpha-beta-depleted transplantation in children. The V gene's germline CDR1 is LNHNV and CDR2 YYDKDF (reference sequence). CDR3 length: 16 amino acids. V gave up 3 bases and J gave up 3 bases; unmatched junction bases: 6. TCRbeta library construction was performed incorporating unique molecular identifiers. TCRdb reanalysed the PCR reads using MiXCR and keeps one entry per CDR3 protein. This sample yields tens of thousands of distinct CDR3 sequences, of which approximately 8.7% are seen a single time; 25% to 30% belongs to the top ten. Study-wide findings and caveats: Diversity and T-cell counts at one year after transplant derived mostly from new T cells. From surviving recipient T cells and thymic progenitors came the high day-60 TCRbeta diversity observed in some patients. Expanded graft clones, several hundred of them, were reportedly the source of alpha-beta T cells about two months after transplant.

The table lists this clonotype with many counts. Its antigen is still unknown. This material consisted of PBMCs, mostly from graft donor cells, taken 60 days after TCRalphabeta/CD19-depleted stem cell transplant. The rearrangement links TRBV15 to TRBJ2-2; 8 nucleotides match TRBD2. The TCR was taken from a male patient between 2 and 15 years old who had a stem cell transplant for chronic granulomatous disease, so the T cells may come from the graft donor. The CDR3, as DNA: TGTGCCACCAGCAGCACCGGGACTAGAGACACCGGGGAGCTGTTTTTT. Protein sequence: CATSSTGTRDTGELFF. The variable domain in full, completed from reference TRBV15 and TRBJ2-2, reads DAMVIQNPRYQVTQFGKPVTLSCSQTLNHNVMYWYQQKSSQAPKLLFHYYDKDFNNEADTPDNFQSRRPNTSFCFLDIRSPGLGDTAMYLCATSSTGTRDTGELFFGEGSRLTVL.